This T cell receptor beta chain originates from a study of shared clonotypes between healthy human individuals. Study summary: The study used three CD4 naive, three CD4 memory, two CD8 naive and one CD8 memory plate per donor.

Trimming at V came to 5 bases and at J to 6 bases, leaving 9 bases not matched to a gene. Germline V lookup: CDR1 PRHDT, CDR2 FYEKMQ (reference sequence). The length of the CDR3 is 14 residues. Concerning this clone: Its antigen is currently unknown.

Libraries were prepared by immunoSEQ multiplex PCR; TCRdb keeps only in-frame clonotypes and omits some of them. The repertoire includes more than 500,000 clones, 85% to 95% of them detected once, and about 0.11% sits in the top ten. Overall study results and limits: The genetic and exposure-history diversity represented was limited by few donors. Among non-shared clonotypes, generation probabilities were lower than among those shared by all four donors.

Terminally differentiated effector memory CD45RA+ cells were excluded by CCR7 positive selection of CD45RO-negative cells. The sample consisted of naive CD8+ T cells sorted from blood. The chain combines TRBV13 with TRBJ1-2; 7 bases map to TRBD1. The clonotype comes from a woman aged 25 to 39 in good health. CDR3 in DNA: TGTGCCAGCAGCCCGGGGAAGGGGGCTCATGGCTACACCTTC. Translation: CASSPGKGAHGYTF.